One and the same sample provided the 14 T cell receptor beta chains below, sequenced in a study of shared clonotypes between healthy human individuals. Terminally differentiated effector memory CD45RA+ cells were left out of the naive CD8 fraction, which was CD45RO-negative and positively selected for CCR7. Measured with immunoSEQ multiplex PCR; TCRdb has only the in-frame clones, and not every one. The sample has roughly 1,800,000 clones, about 94% seen once. The specimen sequenced was naive CD8+ T cells sorted from blood. The receptors derive from a man younger than 35 in good health.

The chain recombines TRBV7-9 with TRBJ2-5; D uncertain. Trimming took off 1 base at V and 2 bases at J, with 8 bases between the two ends. CDR3 length: 14 amino acids. Germline V CDR1 and CDR2: SEHNR, FQNEAQ (reference sequence). The CDR3 sequence is CASSLGFQQETQYF. CDR3 DNA sequence: TGTGCCAGCAGCTTAGGTTTCCAGCAAGAGACCCAGTACTTC. Full variable domain (missing parts from reference TRBV7-9 and TRBJ2-5): DTGVSQNPRHKITKRGQNVTFRCDPISEHNRLYWYRQTLGQGPEFLTYFQNEAQLEKSRLLSDRFSAERPKGSFSTLEIQRTEQGDSAMYLCASSLGFQQETQYFGPGTRLLVL.

This clone was recorded once. The genes are TRBV19 and TRBJ1-1, with no clear D. V gave up 0 bases and J gave up 7 bases, with 12 bases separating them. The CDR3 runs 14 residues. Germline CDR1 is LNHDA and CDR2 is SQIVND (reference sequence). The CDR3 region has the DNA TGTGCCAGTAGTATAGAGGGCATCGGGAATGAAGCTTTCTTT. It translates to CASSIEGIGNEAFF.

The genes are TRBV15 and TRBJ2-1, with D unclear. Germline CDR1 reads LNHNV; CDR2 reads YYDKDF (reference sequence). Deletions cut 0 bases from V and 0 bases from J, with 6 bases between. CDR3 length: 15 residues. The CDR3 here is CATSREASSYNEQFF. The CDR3 DNA reads TGTGCCACCAGCAGAGAGGCGTCCTCCTACAATGAGCAGTTCTTC. The full variable domain, its missing parts supplied by reference TRBV15 and TRBJ2-1, is DAMVIQNPRYQVTQFGKPVTLSCSQTLNHNVMYWYQQKSSQAPKLLFHYYDKDFNNEADTPDNFQSRRPNTSFCFLDIRSPGLGDTAMYLCATSREASSYNEQFFGPGTRLTVL.

The rearrangement links TRBV30 to TRBJ2-5; a possible D gene is TRBD1 (5 bases). The CDR3 sequence is 14 residues long. CDR1 GTSNPN and CDR2 SVGIG come from the germline V gene (reference sequence). V gave up 3 bases and J gave up 5 bases, with 16 bases separating them. This CDR3 is CAWSRTSSGETQYF. CDR3 nucleotides: TGTGCCTGGAGCCGGACATCTTCCGGGGAGACCCAGTACTTC.

CDR3 nucleotides: TGTGCCAGCAGCGTAGAAGGACTGGCGAACACCGGGGAGCTGTTTTTT. This encodes CASSVEGLANTGELFF. The gene calls are TRBV9 and TRBJ2-2; maybe TRBD2 (5 bases). The CDR3 consists of 16 residues. CDR1 is SGDLS, CDR2 YYNGEE, per germline. V was shortened by 0 bases and J by 0 bases, with 9 bases between the two germline ends.

The genes are TRBV7-2 and TRBJ1-3, with D tentatively TRBD1 (6 bases). The V and J ends lost 2 bases and 5 bases respectively, with 13 bases between them. The CDR3 extends over 15 amino acids. Germline assignment: CDR1 SGHTA and CDR2 FQGNSA. The CDR3 bases are TGTGCCAGCAGCTTACACAGGGTCGAAAGAAACACCATATATTTT. Translation: CASSLHRVERNTIYF.

CDR3 residues: CASSWGQGRDQPQHF. CDR3 DNA: TGTGCCAGCAGTTGGGGACAGGGGAGAGATCAGCCCCAGCATTTT. The chain has TRBV2 and TRBJ1-5; 10 bases agree with TRBD1. This CDR3 region has 15 residues. After removal of 5 bases from V and 5 bases from J, the junction contained 6 bases not matched to a gene. CDR1 SNHLY and CDR2 FYNNEI come from the germline V gene.

The CDR3 sequence is CASTPGHLNTEAFF. The CDR3 coding sequence is TGTGCCAGCACTCCGGGACACCTGAACACTGAAGCTTTCTTT. V is TRBV2 and J is TRBJ1-1; weak D call: TRBD1 (6 bases). The germline V gene encodes CDR1 SNHLY and CDR2 FYNNEI. Trimming removed 7 bases from V and 0 bases from J, with 12 bases in between. There are 14 residues in the CDR3.

For this clone: The sample has other DNA sequences that encode this CDR3 too. This chain links TRBV6-1 with TRBJ2-7; no clear D. V was cut by 8 bases and J by 4 bases, with 6 bases left in between. The CDR3 has 10 residues. Germline V gene data show CDR1 as MNHNS and CDR2 as SASEGT. CDR3 loop: CASGDYEQYF. CDR3 sequence (DNA): TGTGCCAGCGGCGATTACGAGCAGTACTTC.

About this clone: The sample carries other DNA sequences with the same CDR3. This chain connects TRBV28 to TRBJ2-7; no firm D call. The germline CDR1 and CDR2 sequences are MDHEN and SYDVKM. This CDR3 region has 12 residues. V was clipped by 3 bases and J by 0 bases, with 3 bases between them. The CDR3 coding sequence is TGTGCCAGCAGTTTGCCCTCCTACGAGCAGTACTTC. Amino acid sequence: CASSLPSYEQYF.

V is TRBV5-1 and J is TRBJ2-3, with 8 positions matching TRBD1. The CDR3 covers 15 residues. J was trimmed by 2 bases and V by 4 bases; bases with no gene match: 6. Germline V gene lookup returns CDR1 SGHRS and CDR2 YFSETQ. The CDR3 DNA reads as TGCGCCAGCAGCACGGACAGGGCGTACACAGATACGCAGTATTTT. Protein sequence: CASSTDRAYTDTQYF. The variable domain in full, with the rest retrieved from reference TRBV5-1 and TRBJ2-3, is KAGVTQTPRYLIKTRGQQVTLSCSPISGHRSVSWYQQTPGQGLQFLFEYFSETQRNKGNFPGRFSGRQFSNSRSEMNVSTLELGDSALYLCASSTDRAYTDTQYFGPGTRLTVL.

As for this clone: This specimen includes other DNA sequences encoding the same CDR3. The chain employs TRBV10-3 and TRBJ1-5; TRBD1 agrees at 10 bases. The CDR3 length is 15 residues. With 3 bases clipped from V and 4 bases from J, the junction kept 3 bases outside the gene matches. Germline loops: CDR1 ENHRY, CDR2 SYGVKD. CDR3 sequence reads: CAISDGQGGNQPQHF. In nucleotides, the CDR3 is TGTGCCATCAGTGATGGACAGGGGGGGAATCAGCCCCAGCATTTT.

V gene TRBV14 combines with J gene TRBJ2-1; D possibly corresponds to TRBD1 (7 bases). Trimming left V 3 bases short and J 0 bases short, with 18 bases between. The CDR3 has 18 residues. Germline V gene lookup returns CDR1 SGHDN and CDR2 FVKESK. CDR3 loop: CASSQTGTVMSSYNEQFF. Written as DNA, the CDR3 is TGTGCCAGCAGCCAGACAGGGACTGTGATGAGCTCCTACAATGAGCAGTTCTTC.

Comments on this clone: Other DNA sequences in this specimen translate into the identical CDR3. V and J are TRBV27 and TRBJ2-7, with 10 bases lining up with TRBD2. The germline CDR1 and CDR2 sequences are MNHEY and SMNVEV (reference sequence). J lost 3 bases, V lost 4 bases, and 3 bases had no gene match. The CDR3 length is 14 residues. CDR3 residues: CASSSGLAVYEQYF. The CDR3 nucleotides are TGTGCCAGCAGTTCAGGACTAGCGGTCTACGAGCAGTACTTC.